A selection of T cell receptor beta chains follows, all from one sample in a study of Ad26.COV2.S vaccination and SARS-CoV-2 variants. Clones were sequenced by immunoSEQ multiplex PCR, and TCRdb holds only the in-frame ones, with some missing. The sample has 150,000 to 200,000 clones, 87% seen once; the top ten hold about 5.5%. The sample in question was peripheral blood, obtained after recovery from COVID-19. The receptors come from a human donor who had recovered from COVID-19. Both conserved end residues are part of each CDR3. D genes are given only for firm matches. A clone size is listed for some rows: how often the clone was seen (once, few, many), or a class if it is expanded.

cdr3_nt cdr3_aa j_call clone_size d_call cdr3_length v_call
TGTGCCTGGAGTGTATCGGGGGAAGGCTACACCTTC CAWSVSGEGYTF TRBJ1-2 NA NA 12 TRBV30
TGCAGTGCCCCGGAGGGGGGCTACACCTTC CSAPEGGYTF TRBJ1-2 NA NA 10 TRBV20-1
TGCGCCAGCAGCTTGAACGACAGGAAAGAGACCCAGTACTTC CASSLNDRKETQYF TRBJ2-5 NA NA 14 TRBV5-1
TGTGCCACCGCGGGGGCCGGAGAGACCCAGTACTTC CATAGAGETQYF TRBJ2-5 NA NA 12 TRBV24-1
TGTGCCAGCAGCTTAGGCTTCGGGACTAGCGGAACCTACGAGCAGTACTTC CASSLGFGTSGTYEQYF TRBJ2-7 NA TRBD2 17 TRBV7-9
TGTGCCAGCAGCTTAATGGCCGATGAGCAGTTCTTC CASSLMADEQFF TRBJ2-1 NA NA 12 TRBV7-9
TGTGCCAGCACCCCCGAGGGGAACACTGAAGCTTTCTTT CASTPEGNTEAFF TRBJ1-1 NA NA 13 TRBV12-3/TRBV12-4
TGTGCCAGCAGCTTAACCCAGGAAGCTGAAGCTTTCTTT CASSLTQEAEAFF TRBJ1-1 NA NA 13 TRBV7-3
TGTGCCAGCAGCTTCCGGAGAGATCAGCCCCAGCATTTT CASSFRRDQPQHF TRBJ1-5 NA NA 13 TRBV2
TGTGCCAGCAGCCTAAGACTAGCTGGATCCTACGAGCAGTACTTC CASSLRLAGSYEQYF TRBJ2-7 NA TRBD2 15 TRBV11-3
TGTGCCAGCAGTCGACAGGGGTACTCACCCCTCCACTTT CASSRQGYSPLHF TRBJ1-6 NA TRBD1 13 TRBV27
TGTGCCAGCACCACCAGGGGTTCTTACTACAATGAGCAGTTCTTC CASTTRGSYYNEQFF TRBJ2-1 NA NA 15 TRBV7-2
TGTGCCAGCAGTTCTACAGGGGGCCACTATGGCTACACCTTC CASSSTGGHYGYTF TRBJ1-2 NA TRBD1 14 TRBV7-8
TGCAGCGCCGAGGGGGGCCTCATCGGCTACACCTTC CSAEGGLIGYTF TRBJ1-2 NA NA 12 TRBV29-1
TGTGCCAGCAGCTCTGACTCCCGCGAGCAGTACTTC CASSSDSREQYF TRBJ2-7 once NA 12 TRBV7-8
TGTGCCAGCAGCCCTAGGGGGGGAAGTTCCTACAATGAGCAGTTCTTC CASSPRGGSSYNEQFF TRBJ2-1 NA NA 16 TRBV6-2/TRBV6-3
TGTGCCAGCAGCTCTGAGATCTACGAGCAGTACTTC CASSSEIYEQYF TRBJ2-7 NA NA 12 TRBV11-2
TGTGCCAGCAGCCAGGGACCAACCCGGGAGACCCAGTACTTC CASSQGPTRETQYF TRBJ2-5 NA NA 14 TRBV16
TGCAGCTTTGTGGCGCCGGGACAGGGCCAGGAGACCCAGTACTTC CSFVAPGQGQETQYF TRBJ2-5 NA TRBD1 15 TRBV29-1
TGTGCCAGCAGCTTAGGTGTGACCTCCTACGAGCAGTACTTC CASSLGVTSYEQYF TRBJ2-7 NA NA 14 TRBV7-8
TGTGCCAGCAGCCAAGATTGGACTAGCGGGGCCAATGAGCAGTTCTTC CASSQDWTSGANEQFF TRBJ2-1 NA TRBD2 16 TRBV3-1/TRBV3-2
TGTGCCATTGACAGGGCGGCTGGGGCCAACGTCCTGACTTTC CAIDRAAGANVLTF TRBJ2-6 NA TRBD1 14 TRBV30
TGTGCCAGCAGTTTCGACCCTACCTCCGGAAACACCATATATTTT CASSFDPTSGNTIYF TRBJ1-3 NA NA 15 TRBV6-5
TGTGCCAGCAGCGTTCGACCGGTTGAAAAACTGTTTTTT CASSVRPVEKLFF TRBJ1-4 NA NA 13 TRBV5-6
TGTGCCAGCAGCCCGGGACAGCCCTACGAGCAGTACTTC CASSPGQPYEQYF TRBJ2-7 NA TRBD1 13 TRBV3-1/TRBV3-2
TGTGCCAGCAGCCATGGAGGGGGCTATGGCTACACCTTC CASSHGGGYGYTF TRBJ1-2 NA NA 13 TRBV14
TGTGCCAGCAGCCAAACCGGGACAGGGACCTACACCGGGGAGCTGTTTTTT CASSQTGTGTYTGELFF TRBJ2-2 NA TRBD1 17 TRBV7-3
TGTGCCAGCAGCGCTGGGGGACTCCAAGAGACCCAGTACTTC CASSAGGLQETQYF TRBJ2-5 NA NA 14 TRBV9
TGTGCCAGCAGCCCCGGGACAGAAGAGACCCAGTACTTC CASSPGTEETQYF TRBJ2-5 NA TRBD1 13 TRBV5-6